This T cell receptor beta chain was profiled in a study of breast tumors, draining lymph nodes, adjacent tissues. General study points: That most tumor T cells come from lymph nodes remained unproven. The data were judged consistent with most tumor T cells coming from lymph node and expanding in tumor. Tumor repertoires ranked between lymph nodes and nontumor tissue in diversity, with V and J gene preferences.

This clonotype was seen ten or more times. Antigen unknown. One entry per CDR3 protein results from TCRdb running MiXCR on the multiplex PCR reads. Here the sample spans about 110,000 distinct CDR3 sequences, about 30% being singletons. Trimming pared 5 bases from V and 5 bases from J, leaving 5 bases between. This CDR3 has 11 residues. Germline V gene sequence: CDR1 MGHDK, CDR2 SYGVNS. Axillary draining lymph nodes of breast cancer patients supplied the node samples. This receptor was taken from a female donor with breast cancer. Some clones in this sample may be carry-over from other donors' samples. The rearrangement joins TRBV25-1 to TRBJ2-3; D is unresolved. Sequenced material: axillary lymph node tissue. This CDR3 is CASSWGDTQYF. CDR3 coding DNA: TGTGCCAGCAGTTGGGGAGATACGCAGTATTTT.